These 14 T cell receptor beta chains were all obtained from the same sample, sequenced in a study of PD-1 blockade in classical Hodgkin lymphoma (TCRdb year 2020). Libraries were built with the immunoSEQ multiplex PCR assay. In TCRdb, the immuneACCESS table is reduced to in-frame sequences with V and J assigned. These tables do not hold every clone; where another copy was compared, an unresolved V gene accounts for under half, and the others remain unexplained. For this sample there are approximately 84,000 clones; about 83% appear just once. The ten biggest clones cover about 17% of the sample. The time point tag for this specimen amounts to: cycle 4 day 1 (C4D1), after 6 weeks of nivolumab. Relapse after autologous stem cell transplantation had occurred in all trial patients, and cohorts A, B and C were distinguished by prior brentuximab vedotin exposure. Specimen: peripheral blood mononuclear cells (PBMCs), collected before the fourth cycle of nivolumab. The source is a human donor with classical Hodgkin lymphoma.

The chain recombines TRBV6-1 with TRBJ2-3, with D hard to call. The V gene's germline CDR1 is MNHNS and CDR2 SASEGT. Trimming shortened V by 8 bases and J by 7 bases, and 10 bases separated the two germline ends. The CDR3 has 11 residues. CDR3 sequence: CASATANTQYF. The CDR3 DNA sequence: TGTGCCAGCGCCACGGCCAATACGCAGTATTTT.

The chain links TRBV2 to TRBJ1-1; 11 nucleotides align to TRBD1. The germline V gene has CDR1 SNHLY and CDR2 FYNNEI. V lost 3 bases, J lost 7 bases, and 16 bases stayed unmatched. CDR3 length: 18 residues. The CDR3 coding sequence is TGTGCCAGCAGTGATGGAAGGACAGGGGGCTCGTCTGGCGATGAAGCTTTCTTT. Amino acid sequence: CASSDGRTGGSSGDEAFF. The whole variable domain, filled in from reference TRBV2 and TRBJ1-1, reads EPEVTQTPSHQVTQMGQEVILRCVPISNHLYFYWYRQILGQKVEFLVSFYNNEISEKSEIFDDQFSVERPDGSNFTLKIRSTKLEDSAMYFCASSDGRTGGSSGDEAFFGQGTRLTVV.

CDR3 nucleotide sequence: TGTGCCAGCAGTGAATATGGGGGACTCATGAACACTGAAGCTTTCTTT. This sequence encodes CASSEYGGLMNTEAFF. V usage is TRBV6-1 and J usage is TRBJ1-1, with a weak D call TRBD1 (5 bases). Germline CDR1 MNHNS, CDR2 SASEGT. The CDR3 sequence is 16 residues long. Trimming took off 2 bases at V and 0 bases at J, with 13 bases between the two ends.

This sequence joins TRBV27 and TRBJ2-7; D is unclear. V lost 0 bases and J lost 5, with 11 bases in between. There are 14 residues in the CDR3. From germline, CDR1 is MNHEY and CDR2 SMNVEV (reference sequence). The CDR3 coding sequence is TGTGCCAGCAGTTTATCAGGGAATAACGACGAGCAGTACTTC. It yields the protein CASSLSGNNDEQYF.

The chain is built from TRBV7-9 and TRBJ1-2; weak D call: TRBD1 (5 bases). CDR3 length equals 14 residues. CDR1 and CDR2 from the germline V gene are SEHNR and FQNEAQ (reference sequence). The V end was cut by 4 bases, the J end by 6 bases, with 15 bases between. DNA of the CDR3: TGTGCCAGCAGCTCCCGCATGGGGCAGGATGGCTACACCTTC. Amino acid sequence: CASSSRMGQDGYTF.

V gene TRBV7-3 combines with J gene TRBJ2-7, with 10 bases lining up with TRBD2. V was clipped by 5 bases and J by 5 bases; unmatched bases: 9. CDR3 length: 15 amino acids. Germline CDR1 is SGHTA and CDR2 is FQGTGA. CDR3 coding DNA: TGTGCCAGCAGCCAAATAAAAGGGACTAGCGACGAGCAGTACTTC. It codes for CASSQIKGTSDEQYF.

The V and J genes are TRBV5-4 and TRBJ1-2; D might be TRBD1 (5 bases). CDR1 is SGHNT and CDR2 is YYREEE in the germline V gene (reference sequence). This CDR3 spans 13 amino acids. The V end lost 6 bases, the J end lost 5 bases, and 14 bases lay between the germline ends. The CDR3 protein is CASTIYGAYGYTF. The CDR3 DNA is TGTGCCAGCACCATCTACGGGGCTTATGGCTACACCTTC.

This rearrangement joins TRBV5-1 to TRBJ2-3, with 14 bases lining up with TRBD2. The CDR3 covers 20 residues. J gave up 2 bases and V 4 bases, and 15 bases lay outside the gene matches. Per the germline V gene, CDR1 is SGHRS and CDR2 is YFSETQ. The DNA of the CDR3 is TGCGCCAGCAGCGGCCAGACTAGCGGGAGGGCCCCTATGAACACAGATACGCAGTATTTT. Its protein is CASSGQTSGRAPMNTDTQYF.

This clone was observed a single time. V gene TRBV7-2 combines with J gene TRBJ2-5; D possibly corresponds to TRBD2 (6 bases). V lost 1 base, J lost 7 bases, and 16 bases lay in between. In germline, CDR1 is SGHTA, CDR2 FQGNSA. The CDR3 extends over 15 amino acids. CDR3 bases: TGTGCCAGCAGCTTAGGTAATGGAGTTAGCGGGACCCAGTACTTC. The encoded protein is CASSLGNGVSGTQYF.

The CDR3 here is CASSAGLAANEQFF. Written as DNA, the CDR3 is TGCGCCAGCAGCGCGGGACTAGCGGCGAATGAGCAGTTCTTC. V and J are TRBV5-1 and TRBJ2-1, with TRBD2 identical over 11 bases. There are 14 residues in the CDR3. The germline V gene encodes CDR1 SGHRS and CDR2 YFSETQ. The V gene end was trimmed by 4 bases and the J gene end by 7 bases; junction bases not matched to a gene: 4.

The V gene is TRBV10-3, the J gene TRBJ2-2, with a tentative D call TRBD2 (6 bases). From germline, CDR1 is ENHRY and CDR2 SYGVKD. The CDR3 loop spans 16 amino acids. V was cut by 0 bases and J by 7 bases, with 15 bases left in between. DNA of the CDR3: TGTGCCATCAGTGAGTCACGCGGGACGGACGGCGGGGAGCTGTTTTTT. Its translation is CAISESRGTDGGELFF.

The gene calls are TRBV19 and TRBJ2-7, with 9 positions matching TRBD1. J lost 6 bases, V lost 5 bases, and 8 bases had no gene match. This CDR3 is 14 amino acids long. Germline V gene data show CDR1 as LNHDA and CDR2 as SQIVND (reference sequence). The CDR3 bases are TGTGCCAGTAGTTGGAGGGACAGGGTCTCCGAGCAGTACTTC. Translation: CASSWRDRVSEQYF.

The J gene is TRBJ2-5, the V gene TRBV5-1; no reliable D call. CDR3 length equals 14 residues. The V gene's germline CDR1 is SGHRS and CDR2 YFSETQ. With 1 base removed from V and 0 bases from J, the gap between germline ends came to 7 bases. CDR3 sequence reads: CASSLLGYQETQYF. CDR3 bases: TGCGCCAGCAGCTTGCTGGGATACCAAGAGACCCAGTACTTC.

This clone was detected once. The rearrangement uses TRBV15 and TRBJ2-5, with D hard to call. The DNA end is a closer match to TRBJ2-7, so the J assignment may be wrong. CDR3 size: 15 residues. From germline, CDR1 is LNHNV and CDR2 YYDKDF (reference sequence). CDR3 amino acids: CATSTRTSTVREQYF. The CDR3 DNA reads TGTGCCACCAGCACCCGGACCAGTACGGTACGCGAGCAGTACTTC.